The following is a TCR beta chain sequence with its context. The sample comes from a study of blood T cell repertoires in COVID-19. Trimming took 3 bases from V and 3 from J, leaving 14 bases between them. This CDR3 spans 15 amino acids. The germline V gene has CDR1 MRHNA and CDR2 SNTAGT. In the original analysis: Counts of nucleated cells, estimated from reference gene primer amplification, were obtained. Assay used: immunoSEQ multiplex PCR; TCRdb lists only in-frame clones, some missing. V, J and clone size reflect that table, while D and trimming were determined from the DNA. The repertoire holds a few hundred thousand clones, roughly 85% seen once, with 3.1% in the top ten.

The material sequenced was peripheral blood. V is TRBV6-4 and J is TRBJ1-1, with D maybe TRBD1 (6 bases). This TCR came from a woman younger than 30 with acute or convalescent COVID-19. The CDR3 bases are TGTGCCAGCAGTGAAGGTGGAGCAGGGGACACTGAAGCTTTCTTT. It translates to CASSEGGAGDTEAFF.